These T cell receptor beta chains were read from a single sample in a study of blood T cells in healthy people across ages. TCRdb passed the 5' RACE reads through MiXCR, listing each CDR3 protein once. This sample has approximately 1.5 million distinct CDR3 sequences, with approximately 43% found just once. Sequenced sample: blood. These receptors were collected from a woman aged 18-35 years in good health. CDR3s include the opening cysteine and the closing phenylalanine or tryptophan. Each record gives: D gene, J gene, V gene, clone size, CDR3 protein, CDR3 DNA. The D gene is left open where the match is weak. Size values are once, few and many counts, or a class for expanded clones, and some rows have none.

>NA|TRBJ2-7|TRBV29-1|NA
CSVVGGRHEQYF
TGCAGCGTCGTCGGGGGTAGGCACGAGCAGTACTTC
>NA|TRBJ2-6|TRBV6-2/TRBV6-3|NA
CASKAYSGANVLTF
TGTGCCAGCAAGGCGTACTCTGGGGCCAACGTCCTGACTTTC
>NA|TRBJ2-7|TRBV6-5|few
CASTSLRIYEQYF
TGTGCCAGCACCTCGCTGCGAATCTACGAGCAGTACTTC
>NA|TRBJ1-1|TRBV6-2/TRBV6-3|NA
CASSYGGGVSNTEAFF
TGTGCCAGCAGTTATGGGGGAGGGGTTTCGAACACTGAAGCTTTCTTT
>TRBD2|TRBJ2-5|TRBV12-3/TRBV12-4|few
CASSLRVGVAGQETQYF
TGTGCCAGCAGTTTAAGGGTTGGAGTAGCGGGGCAAGAGACCCAGTACTTC
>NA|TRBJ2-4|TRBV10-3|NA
CAISTDGNIQYF
TGTGCCATCAGCACGGATGGGAACATTCAGTACTTC
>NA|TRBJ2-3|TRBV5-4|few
CASSSDRTRSTDTQYF
TGTGCCAGCAGCTCCGACAGAACCCGAAGCACAGATACGCAGTATTTT
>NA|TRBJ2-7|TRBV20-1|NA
CSARGDPREQYF
TGCAGTGCTAGGGGTGATCCACGGGAGCAGTACTTC
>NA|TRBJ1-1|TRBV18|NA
CASSPLGRVGNTEAFF
TGTGCCAGCTCACCTCTTGGCAGGGTAGGGAACACTGAAGCTTTCTTT
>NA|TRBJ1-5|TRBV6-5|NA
CASRGGSNQPQHF
TGTGCCAGCCGAGGTGGGAGCAATCAGCCCCAGCATTTT
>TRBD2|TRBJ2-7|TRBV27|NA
CASTRAGDGEQYF
TGTGCCAGTACGCGAGCGGGAGACGGGGAGCAGTACTTC
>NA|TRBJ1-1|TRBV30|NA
CAWSQVSTEAFF
TGTGCCTGGTCGCAGGTAAGCACTGAAGCTTTCTTT
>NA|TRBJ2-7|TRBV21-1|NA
CASSPPGQKYYEQYF
TGTGCCAGCAGCCCCCCGGGACAGAAATACTACGAGCAGTACTTC
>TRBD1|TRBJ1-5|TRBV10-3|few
CATSRDRGSQPQHF
TGTGCCACATCCCGGGACAGGGGCTCTCAGCCCCAGCATTTT
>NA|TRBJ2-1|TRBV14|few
CASSQYTTYNEQFF
TGTGCCAGCAGCCAGTATACAACGTACAATGAGCAGTTCTTC
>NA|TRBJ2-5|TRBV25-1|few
CASSELYSPRETQYF
TGTGCCAGCAGTGAATTGTACTCTCCGCGGGAGACCCAGTACTTC
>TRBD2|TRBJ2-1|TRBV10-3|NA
CAISEIAGVSYNEQFF
TGTGCCATCAGTGAGATAGCGGGAGTATCCTACAATGAGCAGTTCTTC
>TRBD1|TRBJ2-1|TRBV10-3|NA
CAISITGTGRDEQFF
TGTGCCATCAGTATAACCGGGACAGGGAGGGATGAGCAGTTCTTC
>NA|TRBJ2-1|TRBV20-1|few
CSAPHGGPANEQFF
TGCAGTGCTCCCCACGGGGGGCCGGCCAATGAGCAGTTCTTC
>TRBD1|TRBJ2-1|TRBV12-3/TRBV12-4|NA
CASVRTGGCNEQFF
TGTGCCAGCGTCCGGACAGGGGGCTGTAATGAGCAGTTCTTC
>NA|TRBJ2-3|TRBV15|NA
CATTGPSTDTQYF
TGTGCCACCACAGGGCCTAGCACAGATACGCAGTATTTT
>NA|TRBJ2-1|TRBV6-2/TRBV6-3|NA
CAGGHKYNEQFF
TGTGCCGGCGGACACAAATACAATGAGCAGTTCTTC
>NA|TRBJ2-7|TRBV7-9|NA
CASSVLRYEQYF
TGTGCCAGCAGCGTACTCAGGTACGAGCAGTACTTC
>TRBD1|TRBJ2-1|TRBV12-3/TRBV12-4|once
CGSTKRGQRNEQFF
TGTGGCAGCACCAAAAGGGGACAGAGGAATGAGCAGTTCTTC
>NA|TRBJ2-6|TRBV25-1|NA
CASSPPTGANVLTF
TGTGCCAGCAGCCCTCCAACTGGGGCCAACGTCCTGACTTTC
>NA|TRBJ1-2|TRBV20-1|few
CSAIQTGNYGYTF
TGCAGTGCTATCCAGACAGGCAACTATGGCTACACCTTC
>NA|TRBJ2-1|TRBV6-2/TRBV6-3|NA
CASGAGNEQFF
TGTGCCTCAGGGGCCGGTAATGAGCAGTTCTTC
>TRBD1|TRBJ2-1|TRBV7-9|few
CASSPPLGDSPYNEQFF
TGTGCCAGCAGCCCGCCCCTGGGGGACAGTCCCTACAATGAGCAGTTCTTC
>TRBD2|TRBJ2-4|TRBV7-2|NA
CASSPQGSGGSLGEQYF
TGTGCCAGCAGCCCCCAGGGTTCGGGAGGCTCCTTAGGGGAGCAGTACTTC
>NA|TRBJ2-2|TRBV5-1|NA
CASSLRQNTGELFF
TGCGCCAGCAGCTTGAGGCAGAACACCGGGGAGCTGTTTTTT
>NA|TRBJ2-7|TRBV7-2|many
CASSLFGSYEQYF
TGTGCCAGCAGTTTGTTCGGGAGCTACGAGCAGTACTTC
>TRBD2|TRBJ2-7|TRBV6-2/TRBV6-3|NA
CASSYKRGTYEQYF
TGTGCCAGCAGTTACAAGCGGGGAACCTACGAGCAGTACTTC
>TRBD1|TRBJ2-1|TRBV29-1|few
CSVDSYPGQGHNEQFF
TGCAGCGTTGACTCTTACCCGGGACAGGGGCACAATGAGCAGTTCTTC
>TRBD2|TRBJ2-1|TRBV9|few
CASSVGGSGNNEQFF
TGTGCCAGCAGCGTAGGGGGTAGCGGGAACAATGAGCAGTTCTTC
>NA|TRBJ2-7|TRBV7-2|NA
CASSSYSPRIGELYF
TGTGCCAGCAGCTCGTATTCCCCCAGAATCGGCGAGCTGTACTTC
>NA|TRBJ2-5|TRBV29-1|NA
CSVEGSYTVLGETQYF
TGCAGCGTTGAAGGAAGTTATACAGTCCTCGGGGAGACCCAGTACTTC
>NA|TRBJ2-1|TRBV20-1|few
CSASGRGINEQFF
TGCAGTGCTTCCGGGAGAGGGATCAATGAGCAGTTCTTC
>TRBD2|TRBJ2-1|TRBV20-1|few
CSASLAGVFNEQFF
TGCAGTGCTAGCTTAGCGGGAGTCTTTAATGAGCAGTTCTTC
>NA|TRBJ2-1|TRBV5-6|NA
CASRSDRLGYTERFF
TGTGCCAGCAGATCAGACAGGTTGGGATACACTGAGCGGTTCTTC
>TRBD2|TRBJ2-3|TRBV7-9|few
CASSPVGLTTDTQYF
TGTGCCAGCAGCCCAGTGGGACTAACCACAGATACGCAGTATTTT
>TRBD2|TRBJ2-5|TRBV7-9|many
CAISGSRRETQYF
TGTGCCATTAGCGGGAGTCGGAGGGAGACCCAGTACTTC
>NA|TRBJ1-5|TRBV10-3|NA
CAIGEAWTTGQNKPQHF
TGTGCCATCGGTGAGGCTTGGACAACCGGGCAGAATAAGCCCCAGCATTTT
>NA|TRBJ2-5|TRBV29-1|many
CSVDKETQYF
TGCAGCGTTGACAAAGAGACCCAGTACTTC
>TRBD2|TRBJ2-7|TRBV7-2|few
CASSLARLGTSGYNEQYF
TGTGCCAGCAGCTTAGCTCGACTCGGGACTAGCGGTTACAATGAGCAGTACTTC
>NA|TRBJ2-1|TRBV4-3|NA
CASSQGPNYNEQFF
TGCGCCAGCAGCCAAGGACCCAACTACAATGAGCAGTTCTTC
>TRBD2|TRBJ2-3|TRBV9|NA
CASIGLGKGTDTQYF
TGTGCCAGCATCGGACTAGGGAAGGGCACAGATACGCAGTATTTT
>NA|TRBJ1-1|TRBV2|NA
CASSVEAGSRTEAFF
TGTGCCAGCAGTGTCGAGGCAGGATCGCGCACTGAAGCTTTCTTT
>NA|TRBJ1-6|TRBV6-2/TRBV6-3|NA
CASNVGLNNSPLHF
TGTGCCAGCAATGTGGGACTCAACAATTCACCCCTCCACTTT
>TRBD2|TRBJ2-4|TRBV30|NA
CAWEREGQNIQYF
TGTGCCTGGGAGCGGGAGGGCCAAAACATTCAGTACTTC